This is a list of T cell receptor beta chains from one sample in a study of response to subunit inactivated influenza vaccine. TCRdb ran MiXCR on the RT-PCR reads and lists one entry per CDR3 protein. Of about 650,000 distinct CDR3 sequences detected, less than 20% appear once; the ten largest clones hold around 10%. This sample comprised PBMCs from blood, obtained 11 to 12 days after vaccination. The receptors come from a man aged 50 to 60 who received an inactivated influenza vaccine. CDR3s include the opening cysteine and the closing phenylalanine or tryptophan. D genes are given only for firm matches. Size tells how often a clone was seen (once, few, many) or the class of an expanded clone, and some rows leave it out.

v_call,clone_size,d_call,j_call,cdr3_aa,cdr3_nt
TRBV6-1,few,-,TRBJ1-2,CASSPGRSYGYTF,TGTGCCAGCAGCCCCGGACGGAGCTATGGCTACACCTTC
TRBV7-8,few,-,TRBJ1-4,CASSLVPQGRGEKLFF,TGTGCCAGCAGCTTAGTCCCTCAAGGAAGAGGTGAAAAACTGTTTTTT
TRBV29-1,-,-,TRBJ2-5,CSVAGASRETQYF,TGCAGCGTTGCCGGGGCTAGCCGAGAGACCCAGTACTTC
TRBV7-9,-,-,TRBJ2-1,CASSSPDFLGHNEQFF,TGTGCCAGCAGCTCCCCAGACTTCCTGGGCCACAATGAGCAGTTCTTC
TRBV29-1,many,-,TRBJ2-1,CSVQRKFHYNEQFF,TGCAGCGTCCAAAGGAAGTTCCACTACAATGAGCAGTTCTTC
TRBV27,few,-,TRBJ1-1,CASSPRQASNTEAFF,TGTGCCAGCAGTCCAAGACAGGCTTCGAACACTGAAGCTTTCTTT
TRBV7-2,few,TRBD2,TRBJ2-1,CASSLVGLATAYNEQFF,TGTGCCAGCAGCTTAGTGGGACTAGCGACAGCCTACAATGAGCAGTTCTTC
TRBV6-1,few,TRBD1,TRBJ2-5,CASRQDRGRETQYF,TGTGCCAGCAGGCAAGACAGGGGGAGGGAGACCCAGTACTTC
TRBV29-1,-,-,TRBJ1-2,CSVLQGGVGYTF,TGCAGCGTTCTTCAGGGTGGTGTAGGCTACACCTTC
TRBV6-5,few,TRBD2,TRBJ2-3,CASSYSGLAGGPRDTQYF,TGTGCCAGCAGTTACTCCGGGCTAGCGGGGGGGCCAAGAGATACGCAGTATTTT
TRBV12-3/TRBV12-4,-,TRBD1,TRBJ2-3,CASSRTGVTSEDTQYF,TGTGCCAGCAGTAGGACAGGCGTTACTTCGGAGGATACGCAGTATTTT
TRBV6-1,many,TRBD1,TRBJ1-2,CASSSDRGAHDGYTF,TGTGCCAGCAGCTCCGACAGGGGGGCGCATGATGGCTACACCTTC
TRBV7-2,few,TRBD2,TRBJ2-1,CASSFRGSYNEQFF,TGTGCCAGCAGCTTTCGCGGGAGCTACAATGAGCAGTTCTTC
TRBV24-1,few,-,TRBJ2-6,CATSEFGSGANVLTF,TGTGCCACCAGTGAGTTTGGCTCTGGGGCCAACGTCCTGACTTTC
TRBV27,-,TRBD1,TRBJ2-3,CASNPGRGIWADTQYF,TGTGCCAGCAACCCGGGCAGGGGGATTTGGGCAGATACGCAGTATTTT
TRBV2,-,-,TRBJ1-1,CASRLLQGIGEAFF,TGTGCCAGCAGACTCCTACAGGGTATCGGTGAAGCTTTCTTT
TRBV5-1,many,-,TRBJ1-1,CASSLGRLNTEAFF,TGCGCCAGCAGCTTAGGCCGACTGAACACTGAAGCTTTCTTT
TRBV9,-,-,TRBJ1-5,CASSAGGIGNQPQHF,TGTGCCAGCAGCGCCGGGGGGATCGGCAATCAGCCCCAGCATTTT
TRBV7-2,-,TRBD2,TRBJ2-3,CASKIVAGDTDTQYF,TGTGCCAGCAAGATAGTAGCGGGGGACACAGATACGCAGTATTTT
TRBV20-1,once,TRBD2,TRBJ2-2,CSAEPLWTSPNTGELFF,TGCAGTGCCGAGCCCTTATGGACTAGCCCGAACACCGGGGAGCTGTTTTTT
TRBV7-2,few,-,TRBJ2-7,CASSVAYEQYF,TGTGCCAGCAGCGTTGCCTACGAGCAGTACTTC
TRBV18,few,TRBD1,TRBJ2-7,CASSPPRGQGKSYEQYF,TGTGCCAGCTCACCACCGCGGGGACAGGGCAAATCCTACGAGCAGTACTTC
TRBV24-1,once,-,TRBJ2-3,CATSDRPGLTDTQYF,TGTGCCACCAGTGATCGGCCAGGCTTAACAGATACGCAGTATTTT
TRBV11-2,few,-,TRBJ2-1,CASSLDFLSSYNEQFF,TGTGCCAGCAGCTTAGATTTCTTAAGCTCCTACAATGAGCAGTTCTTC
TRBV12-3/TRBV12-4,-,TRBD2,TRBJ2-7,CASSETGTSAYEQYF,TGTGCCAGCAGTGAAACCGGGACTAGCGCTTACGAGCAGTACTTC
TRBV29-1,many,-,TRBJ2-3,CSVVAGARADTQYF,TGCAGCGTTGTTGCGGGGGCGCGGGCAGATACGCAGTATTTT
TRBV5-4,few,TRBD1,TRBJ1-1,CASSPGQGRRNTEAFF,TGTGCCAGCAGCCCCGGACAGGGGCGTAGGAACACTGAAGCTTTCTTT
TRBV5-1,-,TRBD2,TRBJ2-7,CASQIMGGDEQYF,TGCGCCAGCCAAATAATGGGGGGGGACGAGCAGTACTTC
TRBV12-3/TRBV12-4,-,TRBD1,TRBJ2-7,CASSFGTGTYEQYF,TGTGCCAGCAGTTTTGGGACAGGGACCTACGAGCAGTACTTC